These 21 T cell receptor beta chains were sequenced from one sample in a study of cytomegalovirus exposure and HLA in healthy donors. This PCR relied on a set of 60 Vbeta primers and 13 Jbeta primers. Data came from immunoSEQ multiplex PCR; TCRdb stores just in-frame clones and leaves some out. Here the sample spans around 90,000 clones, just under 80% being singletons. The material sequenced was PBMCs. These receptors were obtained from a woman aged 40 to 50 in good health and CMV-seronegative.

J is TRBJ2-5 and V is TRBV7-6, with D possibly matching TRBD2 (6 bases). This CDR3 has 16 residues. Germline-derived CDR1 and CDR2 are SGHVS and FNYEAQ. Deletions cut 5 bases from V and 5 bases from J, with 21 bases between. This CDR3 is CASSQRDSRRWETQYF. CDR3 coding DNA: TGTGCCAGCAGCCAACGGGACTCCCGTAGGTGGGAGACCCAGTACTTC.

The CDR3 DNA follows: TGTGCCTGGAGTCCGGGACTATCCCACAATGAGCAGTTCTTC. It yields the protein CAWSPGLSHNEQFF. The V and J genes are TRBV30 and TRBJ2-1; TRBD2 matches 7 bases. The ends lost 2 bases at V and 5 bases at J; junction bases unmatched: 6. The CDR3 is 14 residues long. Germline CDR1 reads GTSNPN; CDR2 reads SVGIG (reference sequence).

The chain employs TRBV5-1 and TRBJ2-1; 14 nucleotides align to TRBD2. Germline V CDR1 and CDR2: SGHRS, YFSETQ. The CDR3 totals 19 residues. V was clipped by 4 bases and J by 1 base; unmatched bases: 10. The CDR3 here is CASSPRTSGRLGSYNEQFF. CDR3 sequence (DNA): TGCGCCAGCAGCCCCCGGACTAGCGGGAGGCTAGGGTCCTACAATGAGCAGTTCTTC.

The CDR3, as DNA: TGTGCCAGCAGTTCCCTAACAGGGGGCCACCCTGGAAACACCATATATTTT. It translates to CASSSLTGGHPGNTIYF. V and J are TRBV28 and TRBJ1-3; 9 bases align to TRBD1. With 4 bases clipped from V and 2 bases from J, the junction kept 9 bases outside the gene matches. CDR3 length equals 17 residues. Germline loops: CDR1 MDHEN, CDR2 SYDVKM.

V and J are TRBV5-1 and TRBJ1-1, with 10 bases lining up with TRBD1. The CDR3 runs 14 residues. J was trimmed by 4 bases and V by 7 bases; bases with no gene match: 7. Germline assignment: CDR1 SGHRS and CDR2 YFSETQ. CDR3 DNA: TGCGCCAGCGGACGACAGGGGGCAGCCACTGAAGCTTTCTTT. It translates to CASGRQGAATEAFF. Using reference TRBV5-1 and TRBJ1-1 for the parts outside the CDR3, the full variable domain is KAGVTQTPRYLIKTRGQQVTLSCSPISGHRSVSWYQQTPGQGLQFLFEYFSETQRNKGNFPGRFSGRQFSNSRSEMNVSTLELGDSALYLCASGRQGAATEAFFGQGTRLTVV.

The genes are TRBV6-6 and TRBJ2-1; D gene unclear. Trimming cost V 2 bases and J 10 bases, with 9 bases left between them. This CDR3 is built from 12 residues. Germline V gene sequence: CDR1 MNHNY, CDR2 SVGAGI (reference sequence). The CDR3 DNA is TGTGCCAGCAGTTACCAGGTACCGGAGCAGTTCTTC. It codes for CASSYQVPEQFF.

V and J are TRBV28 and TRBJ1-2; no clear D gene. Trimming shortened V by 2 bases and J by 0 bases, and 4 bases separated the two germline ends. This CDR3 region has 13 residues. Germline loops: CDR1 MDHEN, CDR2 SYDVKM. The CDR3 sequence: CASSLLSNYGYTF. The CDR3 DNA follows: TGTGCCAGCAGTTTACTTTCTAACTATGGCTACACCTTC.

The V and J genes are TRBV5-1 and TRBJ1-2; 10 bases align to TRBD1. The CDR3 contains 15 residues. Germline CDR1 is SGHRS and CDR2 is YFSETQ. V shed 0 bases and J 4 bases; nucleotides not matched to a gene: 3. The CDR3 DNA reads TGCGCCAGCAGCTTGGGGGACAGGGGAGGCTATGGCTACACCTTC. This encodes CASSLGDRGGYGYTF.

The chain links TRBV27 to TRBJ1-5; 9 bases agree with TRBD1. Germline CDR1 and CDR2: MNHEY and SMNVEV (reference sequence). The CDR3 runs to 17 residues. The trim removed 2 bases at V and 2 bases at J, leaving 7 bases unmatched. CDR3 bases: TGTGCCAGCAGTTTAACACAGGGGGCAGGTGGCAATCAGCCCCAGCATTTT. Protein sequence: CASSLTQGAGGNQPQHF.

This clone has at least ten counts. The chain uses TRBV27 and TRBJ2-7, with D possibly being TRBD2 (5 bases). V was trimmed by 4 bases and J by 6 bases, leaving 10 bases between them. The CDR3 runs 12 residues. Germline lookup yields CDR1 MNHEY and CDR2 SMNVEV (reference sequence). The CDR3 DNA reads TGTGCCAGCAGTTCGGGGTTTAGCGAGCAGTACTTC. Translation: CASSSGFSEQYF.

This clone was observed a handful of times. The chain recombines TRBV4-3 with TRBJ1-1, with D unclear. V was shortened by 3 bases and J by 0 bases, with 5 bases between the two germline ends. The CDR3 contains 13 residues. The germline gives CDR1 LGHNA, CDR2 YSLEER. The DNA for the CDR3 is TGCGCCAGCAGCCACCTTCTGAACACTGAAGCTTTCTTT. It specifies CASSHLLNTEAFF.

The chain uses TRBV29-1 and TRBJ1-2; 8 positions match TRBD1. CDR3 length: 13 amino acids. V was clipped by 5 bases and J by 3 bases; unmatched bases: 5. Germline-derived CDR1 and CDR2 are SQVTM and ANQGSEA. The CDR3 DNA reads as TGCAGCGTTTGGACAGGGTTAGACTATGGCTACACCTTC. Protein sequence: CSVWTGLDYGYTF. The complete variable domain, with remaining parts taken from reference TRBV29-1 and TRBJ1-2, reads SAVISQKPSRDICQRGTSLTIQCQVDSQVTMMFWYRQQPGQSLTLIATANQGSEATYESGFVIDKFPISRPNLTFSTLTVSNMSPEDSSIYLCSVWTGLDYGYTFGSGTRLTVV.

The genes are TRBV29-1 and TRBJ2-7; 12 bases align to TRBD2. The V gene's germline CDR1 is SQVTM and CDR2 ANQGSEA. The CDR3 spans 13 residues. V shed 7 bases and J 6 bases; nucleotides not matched to a gene: 7. DNA of the CDR3: TGCAGCGGACGACTAGCGGGAGAGGGCGAGCAGTACTTC. It yields the protein CSGRLAGEGEQYF.

This chain connects TRBV7-9 to TRBJ2-1, with D possibly matching TRBD1 (6 bases). CDR1 is SEHNR, CDR2 FQNEAQ, per germline (reference sequence). V shed 6 bases and J shed 4 bases, with 10 bases lying between them. The CDR3 extends over 13 amino acids. The CDR3 loop reads CASRPDRYNEQFF. The CDR3 region has the DNA TGTGCCAGCAGACCTGACAGGTACAATGAGCAGTTCTTC.

This clone has just one count. The chain has TRBV27 and TRBJ1-4; 12 bases agree with TRBD1. With 1 base clipped from V and 4 bases from J, the junction kept 4 bases outside the gene matches. The CDR3 runs 17 residues. Germline V lookup: CDR1 MNHEY, CDR2 SMNVEV (reference sequence). CDR3 bases: TGTGCCAGCAGTTTATGGGGACAGGGGGCAGATAATGAAAAACTGTTTTTT. Translation gives CASSLWGQGADNEKLFF.

V is TRBV7-9 and J is TRBJ1-1; 8 nucleotides agree with TRBD1. Germline CDR1 SEHNR, CDR2 FQNEAQ (reference sequence). This CDR3 is built from 13 residues. V trimming: 6 bases; J trimming: 5 bases; junction bases outside the gene matches: 5. The CDR3 DNA sequence: TGTGCCAGCAGTTCAGGGGGCGGAACTGAAGCTTTCTTT. This translates into CASSSGGGTEAFF.

The chain couples TRBV6-5 to TRBJ2-7, with 10 positions matching TRBD2. Germline V gives CDR1 MNHEY, CDR2 SVGAGI. Losses at the gene ends were 0 bases for V and 4 bases for J; bases not matched to a gene: 3. This CDR3 spans 15 amino acids. CDR3 nucleotides: TGTGCCAGCAGTTACTCCGGGACTAGCGATTACGAGCAGTACTTC. Translated, it gives CASSYSGTSDYEQYF.

This sequence joins TRBV30 and TRBJ2-7; D might be TRBD1 (5 bases). The ends were cut back, 3 bases at V and 4 bases at J, with 10 bases in the middle. The CDR3 length is 12 residues. Germline V gene sequence: CDR1 GTSNPN, CDR2 SVGIG (reference sequence). CDR3 DNA: TGTGCCTGGAGGCAGGGTGGATACGAGCAGTACTTC. Protein: CAWRQGGYEQYF.

J is TRBJ2-7 and V is TRBV7-6; possible D gene TRBD2, 6 bases. The length of the CDR3 is 15 residues. V shed 5 bases and J shed 3 bases, with 17 bases lying between them. Germline loops: CDR1 SGHVS, CDR2 FNYEAQ. The CDR3 DNA is TGTGCCAGCAGCACCCCAGCGGGCGGATACTACGAGCAGTACTTC. Its protein product is CASSTPAGGYYEQYF.

The chain links TRBV6-6 to TRBJ1-4; 9 positions agree with TRBD1. The trim removed 4 bases at V and 8 bases at J, leaving 8 bases unmatched. This CDR3 region has 15 residues. Germline assignment: CDR1 MNHNY and CDR2 SVGAGI (reference sequence). CDR3 amino acids: CASSWTGTGHEKLFF. As DNA, the CDR3 is TGTGCCAGCAGTTGGACCGGGACAGGGCACGAAAAACTGTTTTTT.

The chain couples TRBV9 to TRBJ2-2, with TRBD2 matching 9 bases. Unmatched junction bases numbered 7, after V lost 0 bases and J lost 4 bases. Germline V lookup: CDR1 SGDLS, CDR2 YYNGEE. CDR3 size: 17 residues. The CDR3 coding sequence is TGTGCCAGCAGCGTAGGAGCAGCGGGAGGAACCACCGGGGAGCTGTTTTTT. Encoded protein: CASSVGAAGGTTGELFF.